This section outlines one TCR beta chain sequence together with its context. What it binds is unknown. TCRdb recomputed calls from the 5' RACE reads with MiXCR, one row per CDR3 protein. Of a few hundred thousand distinct CDR3 sequences listed, 18% are singletons. This entry comes from a study of CD8 T cells in ankylosing spondylitis. The CDR3 runs 13 residues. With 5 bases removed from V and 1 base from J, the gap between germline ends came to 5 bases. Germline CDR1 reads SEHNR; CDR2 reads FQNEAQ (reference sequence). Study-wide findings and caveats: Prior literature has documented some motif variants in synovial fluid and blood from reactive arthritis.

The rearrangement joins TRBV7-9 to TRBJ2-2; D not resolved. Source material: blood, either unsorted or a sorted T cell fraction (not recorded which). The source of this sequence is a male donor with ankylosing spondylitis or in good health (not recorded which). The CDR3, as DNA: TGTGCCAGCAGCCCAGGGAACACCGGGGAGCTGTTTTTT. Protein: CASSPGNTGELFF.